The rows below give T cell receptor beta chains drawn from one sample of a study of shared clonotypes between healthy human individuals. Libraries were prepared by immunoSEQ multiplex PCR; TCRdb keeps only in-frame clonotypes and omits some of them. This sample has roughly 2,300,000 clones, with around 90% found just once. Sequences were obtained from naive CD4+ T cells from PBMCs. These receptors were collected from a man aged 18 to 29 in good health. Some clones in this sample may be carry-over from other donors' samples. Both conserved end residues are part of each CDR3. A D gene is named only where the DNA matches it firmly. Clone size is not always given. Where it is, it says once, few, many or a class for expanded clones.

D	size	V	J	DNA	CDR3
TRBD1	-	TRBV4-3	TRBJ2-7	TGCGCCAGCAGCCAAAACCGGGACAGGCCAATTAGGCCCCACGAGCAGTACTTC	CASSQNRDRPIRPHEQYF
-	-	TRBV25-1	TRBJ2-3	TGTGCCAGCAGTGGCTGGAGCGGCGCGCCCGGCGGTACGCAGTATTTT	CASSGWSGAPGGTQYF
TRBD2	-	TRBV28	TRBJ2-1	TGTGCCAGCAGTTTGGGGCTAGCGGGAGGCAATGAGCAGTTCTTC	CASSLGLAGGNEQFF
-	-	TRBV6-6	TRBJ1-3	TGTGCCAGCAGTTTCCAAGGGAGCTTCTCTGGAAACACCATATATTTT	CASSFQGSFSGNTIYF
TRBD1	-	TRBV30	TRBJ1-2	TGTGCCTGGAGTGTACAGGGGGTAAATGGCTACACCTTC	CAWSVQGVNGYTF
-	-	TRBV18	TRBJ1-1	TGTGCCAGCTCACCAGGCCAGTCGAGGGTCACTGAAGCTTTCTTT	CASSPGQSRVTEAFF
TRBD2	-	TRBV5-1	TRBJ2-7	TGCGCCAGCACTCCGGGGGGAGGATCCTACGAGCAGTACTTC	CASTPGGGSYEQYF
-	-	TRBV27	TRBJ1-4	TGTGCCAGCAGTTTAATATCCGCGGGAAATGAAAAACTGTTTTTT	CASSLISAGNEKLFF
TRBD1	-	TRBV13	TRBJ2-2	TGTGCCAGCAGCTCCCCTTCGGACAGGGCCAACACCGGGGAGCTGTTTTTT	CASSSPSDRANTGELFF
-	-	TRBV20-1	TRBJ2-1	TGCAGTGCTAGCCGCAGGGGTGAGCAGTTCTTC	CSASRRGEQFF
-	-	TRBV10-3	TRBJ2-7	TGTGCCATCAGTGACCAAAGGAGAACCTACGAGCAGTACTTC	CAISDQRRTYEQYF
TRBD2	-	TRBV9	TRBJ2-5	TGTGCCAGCAGCTTTGGGCTAGCGGGAGCCTGGGAGACCCAGTACTTC	CASSFGLAGAWETQYF
-	-	TRBV14	TRBJ1-2	TGTGCCAGCAGCCAAGAGGGCGCGGTCTATGGCTACACCTTC	CASSQEGAVYGYTF
-	-	TRBV29-1	TRBJ2-7	TGCAGCGCCCAGGTCGAAGAGGCCCTCTACGAGCAGTACTTC	CSAQVEEALYEQYF
-	-	TRBV28	TRBJ1-5	TGTGCCAGCAGTCCACTTGGGGGGGCGAACCAGCCCCAGCATTTT	CASSPLGGANQPQHF
-	few	TRBV6-6	TRBJ1-1	TGTGCCAGCGCGGAGGCTCCCGAGGTGGTGGCTTTCTTT	CASAEAPEVVAFF
TRBD2	-	TRBV15	TRBJ2-7	TGTGCCACCAGCAGGGGGGGGGACTCCTACGAGCAGTACTTC	CATSRGGDSYEQYF
-	-	TRBV21-1	TRBJ2-5	TGTGCCAGCAGCGTAAAAAGGGGACCCCCGGGGAGGGAGACCCAGTACTTC	CASSVKRGPPGRETQYF
TRBD2	-	TRBV5-1	TRBJ2-3	TGCGCCAGCAGCCTCCCGTTGGCGGGAGGGGGCACAGATACGCAGTATTTT	CASSLPLAGGGTDTQYF
-	-	TRBV28	TRBJ2-7	TGTGCCAGCAGTCCCCTGGGCAGATCCGACGAGCAGTACTTC	CASSPLGRSDEQYF
TRBD1	-	TRBV9	TRBJ2-3	TGTGCCAGCAGCAAACAGGGGGCCAGCACAGATACGCAGTATTTT	CASSKQGASTDTQYF
TRBD1	-	TRBV5-1	TRBJ1-5	TGCGCCAGCAGCTTGGGAGGGACAGGGGGTAATCAGCCCCAGCATTTT	CASSLGGTGGNQPQHF
-	once	TRBV5-1	TRBJ2-5	TGCGCCAGCAGCGCTGGATGGACAGAGACCCAGTACTTC	CASSAGWTETQYF
TRBD2	-	TRBV9	TRBJ2-1	TGTGCCAGCAGCCCGTTACCGGGAGGAGTCCGGAATGAGCAGTTCTTC	CASSPLPGGVRNEQFF
-	-	TRBV5-1	TRBJ1-2	TGCGCCAGCAGTTATACAGAGAACTATGGCTACACCTTC	CASSYTENYGYTF
-	once	TRBV6-5	TRBJ2-3	TGTGCCAGCAAGGGGGATACGCAGTATTTT	CASKGDTQYF
TRBD1	once	TRBV18	TRBJ1-5	TGTGCCAGCTCCTACAGGGGGCAGAACAATCAGCCCCAGCATTTT	CASSYRGQNNQPQHF
TRBD2	-	TRBV28	TRBJ2-2	TGTGCCAGCAGTTTATTACAGGCGGGAGCCGGGACCGGGGAGCTGTTTTTT	CASSLLQAGAGTGELFF
TRBD2	-	TRBV2	TRBJ2-7	TGTGCCAGCAGTCGAATTGGGACTAGCGGTACCTACGAGCAGTACTTC	CASSRIGTSGTYEQYF
TRBD1	-	TRBV4-1	TRBJ2-3	TGCGCCAGCAGCCAAGCTGGGGTCCGCGACAGGGGGCGTACAGATACGCAGTATTTT	CASSQAGVRDRGRTDTQYF
-	-	TRBV20-1	TRBJ2-7	TGCAGTGCTAGGACCTCCTACGAGCAGTACTTC	CSARTSYEQYF
TRBD2	-	TRBV11-2	TRBJ2-1	TGTGCCAGCAGCTTTACTAGCGGGATGAAGAATGAGCAGTTCTTC	CASSFTSGMKNEQFF
TRBD1	-	TRBV9	TRBJ2-7	TGTGCCAGCAGCGCGGGGACAGGGAGGGGCTACGAGCAGTACTTC	CASSAGTGRGYEQYF
-	-	TRBV29-1	TRBJ2-7	TGCAGCGTTGAGACCGCGGGTCGGAGGGAGCAGTACTTC	CSVETAGRREQYF